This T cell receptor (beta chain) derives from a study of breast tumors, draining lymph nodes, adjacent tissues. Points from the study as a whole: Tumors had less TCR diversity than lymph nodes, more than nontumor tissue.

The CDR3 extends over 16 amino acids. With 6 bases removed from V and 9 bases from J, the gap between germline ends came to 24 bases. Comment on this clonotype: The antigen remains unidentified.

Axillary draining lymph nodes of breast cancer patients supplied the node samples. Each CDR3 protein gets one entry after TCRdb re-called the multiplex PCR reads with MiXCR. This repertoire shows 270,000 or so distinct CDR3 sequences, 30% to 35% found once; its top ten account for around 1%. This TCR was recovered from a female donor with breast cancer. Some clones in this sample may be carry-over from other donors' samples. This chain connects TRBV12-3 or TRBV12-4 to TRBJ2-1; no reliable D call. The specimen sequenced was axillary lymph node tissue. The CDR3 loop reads CASSQEAARPSIEQFF. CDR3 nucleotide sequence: TGTGCCAGCAGCCAAGAGGCGGCGAGACCGTCGATTGAGCAGTTCTTC.